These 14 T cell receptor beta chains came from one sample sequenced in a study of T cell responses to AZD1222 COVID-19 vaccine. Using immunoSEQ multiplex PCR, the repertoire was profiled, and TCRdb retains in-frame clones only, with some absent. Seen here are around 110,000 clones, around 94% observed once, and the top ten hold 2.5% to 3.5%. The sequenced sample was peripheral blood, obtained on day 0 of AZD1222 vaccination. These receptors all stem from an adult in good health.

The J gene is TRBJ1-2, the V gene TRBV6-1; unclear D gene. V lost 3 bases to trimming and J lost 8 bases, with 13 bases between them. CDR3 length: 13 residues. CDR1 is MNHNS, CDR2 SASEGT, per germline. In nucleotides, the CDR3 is TGTGCCAGCAGTGATATTTCCGAGGTCGGCTACACCTTC. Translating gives CASSDISEVGYTF.

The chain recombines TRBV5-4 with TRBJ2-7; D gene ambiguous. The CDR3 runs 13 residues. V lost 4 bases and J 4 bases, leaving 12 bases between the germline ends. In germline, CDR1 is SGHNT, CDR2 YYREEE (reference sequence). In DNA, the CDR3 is TGTGCCAGCAGCGAAAAATTAGGGTACGAGCAGTACTTC. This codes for CASSEKLGYEQYF. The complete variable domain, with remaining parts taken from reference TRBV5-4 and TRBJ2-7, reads ETGVTQSPTHLIKTRGQQVTLRCSSQSGHNTVSWYQQALGQGPQFIFQYYREEENGRGNFPPRFSGLQFPNYSSELNVNALELDDSALYLCASSEKLGYEQYFGPGTRLTVT.

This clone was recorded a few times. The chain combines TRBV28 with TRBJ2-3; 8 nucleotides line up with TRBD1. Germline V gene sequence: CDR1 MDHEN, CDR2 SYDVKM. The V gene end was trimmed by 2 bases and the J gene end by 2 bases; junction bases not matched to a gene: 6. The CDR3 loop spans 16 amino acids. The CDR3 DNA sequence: TGTGCCAGCAGTTTACCCGGACAGGGAGCCACAGATACGCAGTATTTT. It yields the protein CASSLPGQGATDTQYF.

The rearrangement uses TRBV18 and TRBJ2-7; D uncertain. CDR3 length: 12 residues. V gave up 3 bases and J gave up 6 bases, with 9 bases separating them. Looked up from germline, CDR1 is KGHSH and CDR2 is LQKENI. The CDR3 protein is CASSPSTGEQYF. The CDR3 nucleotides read TGTGCCAGCTCACCCTCGACGGGCGAGCAGTACTTC.

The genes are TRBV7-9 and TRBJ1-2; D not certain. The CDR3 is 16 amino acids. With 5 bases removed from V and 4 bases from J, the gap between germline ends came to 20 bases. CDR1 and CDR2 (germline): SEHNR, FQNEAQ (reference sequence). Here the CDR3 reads CASSHASQTVSYGYTF. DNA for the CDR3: TGTGCCAGCAGCCACGCTAGCCAGACCGTCTCCTATGGCTACACCTTC.

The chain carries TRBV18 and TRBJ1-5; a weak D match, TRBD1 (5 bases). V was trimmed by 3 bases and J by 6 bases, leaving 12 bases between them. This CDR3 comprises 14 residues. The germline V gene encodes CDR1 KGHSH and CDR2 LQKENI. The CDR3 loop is CASSPGTGIQPQHF. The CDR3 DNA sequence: TGTGCCAGCTCACCTGGGACGGGGATTCAGCCCCAGCATTTT.

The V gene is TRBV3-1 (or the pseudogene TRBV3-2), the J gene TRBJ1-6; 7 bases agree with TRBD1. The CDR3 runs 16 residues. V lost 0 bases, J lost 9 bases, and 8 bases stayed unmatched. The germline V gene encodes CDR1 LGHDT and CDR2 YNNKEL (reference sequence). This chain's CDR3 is CASSQEEDRVRSPLHF. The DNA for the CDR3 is TGTGCCAGCAGCCAAGAAGAAGACAGGGTGCGTTCACCCCTCCACTTT.

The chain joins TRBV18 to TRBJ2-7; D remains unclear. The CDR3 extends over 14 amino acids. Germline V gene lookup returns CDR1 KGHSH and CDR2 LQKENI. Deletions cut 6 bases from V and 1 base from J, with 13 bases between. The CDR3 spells CASSPRSLSYEQYF. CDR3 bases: TGTGCCAGCTCGCCCCGTTCCCTATCCTACGAGCAGTACTTC.

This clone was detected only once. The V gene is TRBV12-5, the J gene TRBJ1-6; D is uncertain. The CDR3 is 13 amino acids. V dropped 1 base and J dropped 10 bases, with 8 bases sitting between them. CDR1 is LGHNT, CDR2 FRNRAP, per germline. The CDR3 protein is CASGLDGSSPLHF. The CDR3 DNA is TGTGCTAGTGGTTTGGACGGGAGCTCACCCCTCCACTTT.

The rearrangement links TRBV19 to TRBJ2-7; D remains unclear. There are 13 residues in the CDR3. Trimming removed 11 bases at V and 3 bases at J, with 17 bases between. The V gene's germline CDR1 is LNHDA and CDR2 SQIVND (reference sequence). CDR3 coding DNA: TGTGCCTCCTCCCGAAGCGAATACTACGAGCAGTACTTC. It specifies CASSRSEYYEQYF.

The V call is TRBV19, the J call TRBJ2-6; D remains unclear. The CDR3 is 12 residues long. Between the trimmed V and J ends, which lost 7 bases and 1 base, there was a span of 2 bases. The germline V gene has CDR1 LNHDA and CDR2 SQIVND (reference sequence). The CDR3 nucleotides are TGTGCCAGTATTTCTGGGGCCAACGTCCTGACTTTC. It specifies CASISGANVLTF.

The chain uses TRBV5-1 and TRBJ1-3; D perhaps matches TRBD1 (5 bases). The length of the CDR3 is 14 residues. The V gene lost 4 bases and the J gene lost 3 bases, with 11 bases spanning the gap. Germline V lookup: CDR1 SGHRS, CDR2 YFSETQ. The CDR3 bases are TGCGCCAGCAGCAGTCGGGACCTTGGAAACACCATATATTTT. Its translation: CASSSRDLGNTIYF.

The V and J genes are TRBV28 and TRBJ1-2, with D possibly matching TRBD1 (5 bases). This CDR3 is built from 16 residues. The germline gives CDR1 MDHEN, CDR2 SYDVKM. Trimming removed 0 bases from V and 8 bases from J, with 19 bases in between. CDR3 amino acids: CASSLWTRTSPGGYTF. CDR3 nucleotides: TGTGCCAGCAGTTTATGGACGAGGACATCCCCGGGGGGCTACACCTTC.

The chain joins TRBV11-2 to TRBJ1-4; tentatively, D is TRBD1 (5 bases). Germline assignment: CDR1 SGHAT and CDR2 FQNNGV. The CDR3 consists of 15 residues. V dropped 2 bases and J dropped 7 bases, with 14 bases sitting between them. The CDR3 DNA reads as TGTGCCAGCAGCTTATCAGGGTCCTACCCTGAAAAACTGTTTTTT. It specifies CASSLSGSYPEKLFF.